The 29 T cell receptor beta chains in this list originate from one sample, sequenced in a study of post-analysis software for immune sequencing data. Regarding the study as a whole: In patients, about 5 TRBV segments were more frequent than in controls, with TRBV5-6, TRBV5-1 and TRBV20-1 among them.

Incorporated into the TCR beta cDNA libraries were unique molecular identifiers, which served to reduce PCR and sequencing biases. TCRdb re-called the PCR reads with MiXCR, one entry per CDR3 protein. The table shows 820,000 or so distinct CDR3 sequences, with approximately 53% occurring only once. Their target antigens are unknown. Material: blood. Every receptor here comes from a girl between 5 and 17 years old with multiple sclerosis.

This clonotype was seen a few times. The chain uses TRBV29-1 and TRBJ2-3; 13 bases match TRBD2. The CDR3 loop spans 14 amino acids. Germline assignment: CDR1 SQVTM and CDR2 ANQGSEA. V shed 7 bases and J 6 bases; nucleotides not matched to a gene: 7. The CDR3 DNA reads as TGCAGCGGCGGACTAGCGGGAGAGGGGGATACGCAGTATTTT. As protein: CSGGLAGEGDTQYF.

This clonotype was seen more than once but under ten times. The chain uses TRBV29-1 and TRBJ2-5, with D perhaps matching TRBD1 (6 bases). The CDR3 consists of 13 residues. The germline gives CDR1 SQVTM, CDR2 ANQGSEA. V gave up 2 bases and J gave up 4 bases, with 11 bases separating them. The CDR3 loop is CSVEPGVAETQYF. CDR3 nucleotides: TGCAGCGTTGAACCAGGGGTGGCAGAGACCCAGTACTTC.

The genes are TRBV7-7 and TRBJ2-1, with D possibly matching TRBD2 (6 bases). The CDR3 runs 16 residues. Trimming removed 5 bases from V and 4 bases from J, with 18 bases in between. Germline V CDR1 and CDR2: SSHAT, FNYEAQ (reference sequence). CDR3 sequence (DNA): TGTGCCAGCAGCCCCGGCGGGACGGGAATATACAATGAGCAGTTCTTC. Its translation: CASSPGGTGIYNEQFF.

This clonotype was seen more than once but under ten times. V gene TRBV24-1 combines with J gene TRBJ2-1; 10 nucleotides agree with TRBD2. The germline V gene encodes CDR1 KGHDR and CDR2 SFDVKD. The CDR3 length is 16 residues. V lost 4 bases, J lost 6 bases, and 8 bases stayed unmatched. Here the CDR3 reads CATSDSSGGDLNEQFF. In DNA, the CDR3 is TGTGCCACCAGTGACTCGAGCGGGGGGGACCTCAATGAGCAGTTCTTC.

DNA for the CDR3: TGCAGTGCTAGAGATCCAAGGAAGGGAACAGATACGCAGTATTTT. Translating it yields CSARDPRKGTDTQYF. V usage is TRBV20-1 and J usage is TRBJ2-3; unclear D gene. Trimming pared 0 bases from V and 3 bases from J, leaving 13 bases between. The germline CDR1 and CDR2 sequences are DFQATT and SNEGSKA (reference sequence). The CDR3 extends over 15 amino acids.

This rearrangement joins TRBV20-1 to TRBJ2-7; D remains unclear. The V end was cut by 7 bases, the J end by 3 bases, with 10 bases between. The V gene's germline CDR1 is DFQATT and CDR2 SNEGSKA (reference sequence). The CDR3 contains 11 residues. CDR3 region: CSVGLYYEQYF. CDR3 in DNA: TGCAGTGTGGGTCTATACTACGAGCAGTACTTC.

This clonotype occurred many times. V gene TRBV21-1 combines with J gene TRBJ2-7; the table assigns TRBD2, which was not confirmed against the DNA. TRBV21-1 is listed as a pseudogene. The CDR3 extends over 19 amino acids. The CDR3: CASSKRRTSGTVNSYEQYF. The CDR3 nucleotides are TGTGCCAGCAGCAAAAGGCGGACTAGCGGGACGGTTAACTCCTACGAGCAGTACTTC.

This clonotype has only one observation. V is TRBV11-1 and J is TRBJ2-2; D unresolved. Germline loops: CDR1 SGHAT, CDR2 FQDESV (reference sequence). The CDR3 covers 14 residues. V dropped 8 bases and J dropped 7 bases, with 17 bases sitting between them. The CDR3 sequence: CASGPSRVGGELFF. The DNA for the CDR3 is TGTGCCAGCGGGCCCAGTCGGGTCGGCGGGGAGCTGTTTTTT.

The J gene is TRBJ2-1, the V gene TRBV6-6; D possibly corresponds to TRBD2 (5 bases). V shed 8 bases and J shed 7 bases, with 12 bases lying between them. The V gene's germline CDR1 is MNHNY and CDR2 SVGAGI (reference sequence). The CDR3 runs 12 residues. CDR3 in amino acids: CASARAENEQFF. In nucleotides, the CDR3 is TGTGCCAGCGCGCGGGCCGAAAATGAGCAGTTCTTC.

The chain employs TRBV20-1 and TRBJ2-7, with TRBD1 matching over 7 bases. V shed 6 bases, J shed 2 bases, and the junction held 10 bases outside the gene matches. In germline, CDR1 is DFQATT, CDR2 SNEGSKA (reference sequence). This CDR3 comprises 14 residues. The CDR3 reads CSAYIQGQPYEQYF. The DNA for the CDR3 is TGCAGTGCCTACATACAGGGGCAACCCTACGAGCAGTACTTC.

The chain links TRBV14 to TRBJ1-2; 9 nucleotides align to TRBD1. Germline V gene lookup returns CDR1 SGHDN and CDR2 FVKESK. The CDR3 sequence is 15 residues long. The V and J ends lost 2 bases and 1 base, in that order; junction bases with no gene match: 2. CDR3 DNA: TGTGCCAGCAGCCAATCGACAGGGGGTAACTATGGCTACACCTTC. Its translation: CASSQSTGGNYGYTF. The whole variable domain, remainder taken from reference TRBV14 and TRBJ1-2, is EAGVTQFPSHSVIEKGQTVTLRCDPISGHDNLYWYRRVMGKEIKFLLHFVKESKQDESGMPNNRFLAERTGGTYSTLKVQPAELEDSGVYFCASSQSTGGNYGYTFGSGTRLTVV.

This clonotype was seen a few times. This chain links TRBV6-5 with TRBJ2-5, with a weak D call TRBD2 (6 bases). This CDR3 is built from 12 residues. With 4 bases removed from V and 11 bases from J, the gap between germline ends came to 14 bases. Germline CDR1 is MNHEY and CDR2 is SVGAGI. CDR3: CASSSGLREQYF. The CDR3 bases are TGTGCCAGCAGTTCGGGACTCCGGGAGCAGTACTTC.

This clonotype occurred a few times. The V and J genes are TRBV20-1 and TRBJ2-1; 10 bases fit TRBD2. The CDR3 loop spans 14 amino acids. Germline V gives CDR1 DFQATT, CDR2 SNEGSKA (reference sequence). Trimming at V came to 4 bases and at J to 8 bases, leaving 8 bases not matched to a gene. CDR3 DNA: TGCAGTGCTAAGGCTAGCGGGAGTAACCATGAGCAGTTCTTC. Translated: CSAKASGSNHEQFF.

This clonotype was picked up a small number of times. This chain links TRBV5-6 with TRBJ2-1, with 10 bases identical to TRBD2. With V trimmed by 4 bases and J by 8 bases, 9 bases remained unmatched. Germline V gene data show CDR1 as SGHDT and CDR2 as YYEEEE. The CDR3 is 15 residues long. CDR3 in amino acids: CASSGAPSGSYEQFF. DNA for the CDR3: TGTGCCAGCAGCGGGGCTCCTAGCGGGAGCTATGAGCAGTTCTTC.

The CDR3 spells CASSQEGGISSYEQYF. The CDR3, as DNA: TGTGCCAGCAGCCAAGAAGGTGGGATAAGCTCCTACGAGCAGTACTTC. The chain links TRBV14 to TRBJ2-7, with D unclear. Deletions cut 0 bases from V and 0 bases from J, with 12 bases between. Germline CDR1 is SGHDN and CDR2 is FVKESK. The length of the CDR3 is 16 residues. Drawing the rest from reference TRBV14 and TRBJ2-7, the complete variable domain is EAGVTQFPSHSVIEKGQTVTLRCDPISGHDNLYWYRRVMGKEIKFLLHFVKESKQDESGMPNNRFLAERTGGTYSTLKVQPAELEDSGVYFCASSQEGGISSYEQYFGPGTRLTVT.

The chain employs TRBV5-1 and TRBJ1-2; D may be TRBD1 (5 bases). CDR3 length: 16 residues. Looked up from germline, CDR1 is SGHRS and CDR2 is YFSETQ. The V end was cut by 4 bases, the J end by 3 bases, with 19 bases between. CDR3 coding DNA: TGCGCCAGCAGCCTACCTAAGTCCGGGGGAGACTATGGCTACACCTTC. This encodes CASSLPKSGGDYGYTF.

In its sample, this clonotype was seen a few times. This CDR3 is CSALGGESGEQYF. In DNA, the CDR3 is TGCAGTGCCCTTGGGGGAGAATCGGGAGAGCAGTACTTC. The chain couples TRBV20-1 to TRBJ2-5; tentative D call: TRBD2 (6 bases). Trimming took 6 bases from V and 11 from J, leaving 22 bases between them. Germline lookup yields CDR1 DFQATT and CDR2 SNEGSKA (reference sequence). The CDR3 is 13 residues long.

Only one count was recorded for this clonotype. The chain links TRBV5-1 to TRBJ2-3; 8 bases align to TRBD2. V dropped 4 bases and J dropped 0; count of bases not matched to a gene: 4. Germline CDR1 SGHRS, CDR2 YFSETQ. The CDR3 is 15 amino acids. The CDR3 nucleotides read TGCGCCAGCAGCATCGGGGGGGCTAGCACAGATACGCAGTATTTT. Protein sequence: CASSIGGASTDTQYF.

CDR3 sequence: CASSEYSRARETQYF. Here the CDR3 DNA reads TGTGCCAGCAGTGAATATTCGAGGGCCCGAGAGACCCAGTACTTC. The rearrangement uses TRBV6-5 and TRBJ2-5, with a possible D match to TRBD2 (5 bases). The germline V gene has CDR1 MNHEY and CDR2 SVGAGI. The CDR3 extends over 15 amino acids. Trimming shortened V by 5 bases and J by 4 bases, and 17 bases separated the two germline ends.

The chain has TRBV14 and TRBJ2-1; 7 bases map to TRBD1. CDR1 and CDR2 (germline): SGHDN, FVKESK. Trimming removed 7 bases from V and 0 bases from J; junction bases left unmatched: 3. The CDR3 runs 14 residues. The CDR3 coding sequence is TGTGCCAGCAACAGGGGAAGCTCCTACAATGAGCAGTTCTTC. This gives the protein CASNRGSSYNEQFF.

This clonotype came up a few times. The J gene is TRBJ2-7, the V gene TRBV11-1, with TRBD1 as a possible D gene (5 bases). CDR1 and CDR2 from the germline V gene are SGHAT and FQDESV (reference sequence). The ends were cut back, 2 bases at V and 3 bases at J, with 35 bases in the middle. The CDR3 has 22 residues. This CDR3 reads CASSLSPYGRSSVLTAIYEQYF. In DNA form, the CDR3 reads TGTGCCAGCAGCTTATCCCCCTACGGCCGTTCCAGCGTGTTGACAGCGATCTACGAGCAGTACTTC.

This chain joins TRBV20-1 and TRBJ2-3, with a tentative D call TRBD2 (6 bases). The CDR3 sequence is 16 residues long. Germline lookup yields CDR1 DFQATT and CDR2 SNEGSKA (reference sequence). The V and J ends lost 8 bases and 0 bases respectively, with 21 bases between them. CDR3 loop: CSPVIAGTISTDTQYF. CDR3 nucleotides: TGCAGTCCCGTTATCGCGGGGACGATTAGCACAGATACGCAGTATTTT.

This rearrangement joins TRBV5-1 to TRBJ2-1; 7 bases align to TRBD1. From germline, CDR1 is SGHRS and CDR2 YFSETQ. The CDR3 length is 15 residues. V shed 4 bases, J shed 16 bases, and the junction held 20 bases outside the gene matches. The CDR3 DNA reads as TGCGCCAGCAGCGTCCCGGGACAGAGGAACACTGAAGCTTTCTTC. Translating gives CASSVPGQRNTEAFF. Supplemented by reference TRBV5-1 and TRBJ2-1, the full variable domain reads KAGVTQTPRYLIKTRGQQVTLSCSPISGHRSVSWYQQTPGQGLQFLFEYFSETQRNKGNFPGRFSGRQFSNSRSEMNVSTLELGDSALYLCASSVPGQRNTEAFFGPGTRLTVL.

The chain carries TRBV2 and TRBJ2-5; D uncertain. The CDR3 is 12 amino acids. Germline lookup yields CDR1 SNHLY and CDR2 FYNNEI. V dropped 7 bases and J dropped 1 base, with 7 bases sitting between them. The CDR3 bases are TGTGCCAGCATCGGGCCCCAAGAGACCCAGTACTTC. It yields the protein CASIGPQETQYF.

The chain employs TRBV7-8 and TRBJ2-1, with 10 nucleotides matching TRBD2. Losses at the gene ends were 2 bases for V and 5 bases for J; bases not matched to a gene: 3. The CDR3 runs to 15 residues. CDR1 and CDR2 from the germline V gene are SGHVS and FQNEAQ. The CDR3 DNA is TGTGCCAGCAGCTTAATGCTAGCGGGAGACAATGAGCAGTTCTTC. Translated, it gives CASSLMLAGDNEQFF.

The chain carries TRBV3-1 and TRBJ2-3; D perhaps matches TRBD2 (6 bases). Germline lookup yields CDR1 LGHDT and CDR2 YNNKEL (reference sequence). Between the trimmed V and J ends, which lost 4 bases and 4 bases, there was a span of 12 bases. The CDR3 contains 14 residues. Here the CDR3 reads CASSPRDLSDTQYF. The DNA of the CDR3 is TGTGCCAGCAGCCCCCGGGACTTATCAGATACGCAGTATTTT.

The CDR3 coding sequence is TGTGCCTGGAGCTTAGGACAGAGCCAAGAGACCCAGTACTTC. This sequence encodes CAWSLGQSQETQYF. This rearrangement joins TRBV30 to TRBJ2-5; possible D gene TRBD1, 6 bases. Trimming took 3 bases from V and 1 from J, leaving 12 bases between them. Germline CDR1 and CDR2: GTSNPN and SVGIG (reference sequence). The CDR3 sequence is 14 residues long.

J is TRBJ2-3 and V is TRBV7-9, with D uncertain. Germline CDR1 and CDR2: SEHNR and FQNEAQ (reference sequence). CDR3 length: 13 amino acids. V lost 2 bases and J lost 8, with 11 bases in between. The CDR3 sequence is CASSLNPLSTQYF. For the CDR3, the DNA is TGTGCCAGCAGCTTAAATCCCCTGAGTACGCAGTATTTT.

This chain uses TRBV20-1 with TRBJ2-1, with TRBD2 as a possible D gene (6 bases). The CDR3 length is 12 residues. V lost 4 bases and J 4 bases, leaving 8 bases between the germline ends. The germline gives CDR1 DFQATT, CDR2 SNEGSKA (reference sequence). The CDR3 nucleotides are TGCAGTGCTATTAGCGGTTACAATGAGCAGTTCTTC. This translates into CSAISGYNEQFF.